Listed here is a single T cell receptor (beta chain). Measured with immunoSEQ multiplex PCR; TCRdb has only the in-frame clones, and not every one. This table has roughly 200,000 clones, 80% to 90% appearing once. These data come from a study of blood T cell repertoires in COVID-19. Study overall: The United States, Italy and Spain provided the acute and convalescent COVID-19 samples.

This CDR3 spans 14 amino acids. Trimming cost V 5 bases and J 2 bases, with 9 bases left between them. Germline-derived CDR1 and CDR2 are MRHNA and SNTAGT. This chain joins TRBV6-4 and TRBJ2-2, with no clear D. The sample taken for sequencing was peripheral blood. This receptor was taken from a man aged 35 to 55 with active or convalescent COVID-19. DNA for the CDR3: TGTGCCAGCAGTAAAGAGCTTAACACCGGGGAGCTGTTTTTT. Translation: CASSKELNTGELFF.